Following are 2 T cell receptor beta chains from one sample sequenced in a study of radiotherapy plus CTLA-4 blockade in lung cancer. TCRdb's copy holds only in-frame clones and misses some; the assay was immunoSEQ multiplex PCR. The sample lists tens of thousands of clones; more than 65% were seen once. Sequenced material: peripheral blood, taken from a patient treated with radiotherapy plus ipilimumab. The receptors originated from a human donor with non-small cell lung cancer who had a partial response to radiotherapy plus ipilimumab.

The chain recombines TRBV6-6 with TRBJ1-5, with 9 bases aligning to TRBD1. Germline V gene lookup returns CDR1 MNHNY and CDR2 SVGAGI (reference sequence). The ends lost 1 base at V and 5 bases at J; junction bases unmatched: 6. CDR3 length: 16 residues. The CDR3 nucleotides are TGTGCCAGCAGTTACTGGGGACAGGGAGGACATCAGCCCCAGCATTTT. Translating gives CASSYWGQGGHQPQHF.

This clone was picked up a small number of times. The rearrangement links TRBV5-4 to TRBJ2-1, with 9 bases identical to TRBD1. Germline CDR1 reads SGHNT; CDR2 reads YYREEE (reference sequence). This CDR3 contains 16 residues. J lost 3 bases, V lost 1 base, and 5 bases had no gene match. As DNA, the CDR3 is TGTGCCAGCAGCTTGTTCTGGGACAGGGTCTACAATGAGCAGTTCTTC. This gives the protein CASSLFWDRVYNEQFF. The full variable domain, in which reference TRBV5-4 and TRBJ2-1 provide the parts outside the CDR3, is ETGVTQSPTHLIKTRGQQVTLRCSSQSGHNTVSWYQQALGQGPQFIFQYYREEENGRGNFPPRFSGLQFPNYSSELNVNALELDDSALYLCASSLFWDRVYNEQFFGPGTRLTVL.